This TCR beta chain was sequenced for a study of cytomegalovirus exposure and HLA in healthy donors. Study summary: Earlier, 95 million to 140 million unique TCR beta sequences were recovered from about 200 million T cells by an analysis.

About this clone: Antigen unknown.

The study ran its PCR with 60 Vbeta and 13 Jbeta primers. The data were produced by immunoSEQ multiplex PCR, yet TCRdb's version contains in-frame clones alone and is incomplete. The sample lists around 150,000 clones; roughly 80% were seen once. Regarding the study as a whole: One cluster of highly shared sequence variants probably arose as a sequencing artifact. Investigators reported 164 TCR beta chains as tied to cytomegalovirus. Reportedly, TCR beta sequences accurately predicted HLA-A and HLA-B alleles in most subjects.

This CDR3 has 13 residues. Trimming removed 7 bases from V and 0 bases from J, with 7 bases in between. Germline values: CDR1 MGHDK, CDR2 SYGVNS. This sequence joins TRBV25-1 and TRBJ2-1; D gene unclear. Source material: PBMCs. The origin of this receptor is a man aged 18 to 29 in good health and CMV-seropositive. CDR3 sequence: CASTVASYNEQFF. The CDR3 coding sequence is TGTGCCAGCACAGTAGCCTCCTACAATGAGCAGTTCTTC. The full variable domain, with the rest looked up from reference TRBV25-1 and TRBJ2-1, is EADIYQTPRYLVIGTGKKITLECSQTMGHDKMYWYQQDPGMELHLIHYSYGVNSTEKGDLSSESTVSRIRTEHFPLTLESARPSHTSQYLCASTVASYNEQFFGPGTRLTVL.